The clone carrying this TCR beta chain is a singleton in its sample. Its antigen is still unknown. Extracted RNA was reverse transcribed into cDNA, the sequencing template. Measured with immunoSEQ multiplex PCR; TCRdb has only the in-frame clones, and not every one. The repertoire has about 150,000 clones, about 71% of them found once; the top ten carry approximately 0.91%. The CDR3 length is 14 residues. Losses at the gene ends were 6 bases for V and 3 bases for J; bases not matched to a gene: 5. Germline V CDR1 and CDR2: MGHDK, SYGVNS. These data come from a study of CD8+ T cells in alopecia areata. Whole-study findings and limits: Normal skin's resident alphabeta T cells are sequenced alongside lesional scalp T cells. Lesional scalp, notably in alopecia totalis/universalis, had clonality above that of normal scalp. Patients displayed less clarity in TCR sharing than mice, a finding possibly related to HLA. On tofacitinib, scalp and blood still held many of the expanded lesional clones.

The sample's treatment: oral pan-JAK inhibitor, 5-10 mg twice daily. The receptor's source is a human donor with alopecia areata. Specimen: CD4+ T cells sorted from blood, collected at week 4, from a patient treated with tofacitinib. The chain couples TRBV25-1 to TRBJ1-2, with 9 bases matching TRBD1. The CDR3 spells CASSDRTGDYGYTF. The CDR3 DNA reads as TGTGCCAGCAGCGATCGGACAGGGGACTATGGCTACACCTTC.